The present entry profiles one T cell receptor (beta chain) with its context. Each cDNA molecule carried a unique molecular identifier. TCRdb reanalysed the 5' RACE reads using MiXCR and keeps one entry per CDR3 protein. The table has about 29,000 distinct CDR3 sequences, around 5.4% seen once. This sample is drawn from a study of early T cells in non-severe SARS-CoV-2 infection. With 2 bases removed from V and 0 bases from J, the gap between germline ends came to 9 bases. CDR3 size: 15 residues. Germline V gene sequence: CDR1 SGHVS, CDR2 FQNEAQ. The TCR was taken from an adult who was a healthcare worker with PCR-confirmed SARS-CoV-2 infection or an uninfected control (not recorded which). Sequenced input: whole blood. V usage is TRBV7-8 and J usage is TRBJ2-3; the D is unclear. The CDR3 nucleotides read TGTGCCAGCAGCTTAACGGGTCCTAGCACAGATACGCAGTATTTT. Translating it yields CASSLTGPSTDTQYF. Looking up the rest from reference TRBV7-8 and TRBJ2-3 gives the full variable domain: GAGVSQSPRYKVAKRGQDVALRCDPISGHVSLFWYQQALGQGPEFLTYFQNEAQLDKSGLPSDRFFAERPEGSVSTLKIQRTQQEDSAVYLCASSLTGPSTDTQYFGPGTRLTVL.